This T cell receptor (beta chain) was sequenced in a study of blood T cell repertoires in COVID-19. For the study at large: The United States, Italy and Spain were the sources of the acute and convalescent COVID-19 samples. Nucleic acid was either cDNA or gDNA, and it came from T cells, B-cell-depleted T cells, or PBMCs.

Participants were aged roughly 18 to 89 years from around 24 US areas. Donors were grouped by their self-reported clinical history. Clones were sequenced by immunoSEQ multiplex PCR, and TCRdb holds only the in-frame ones, with some missing. The sample has about 20,000 clones, more than 70% seen once. The CDR3 consists of 13 residues. The germline CDR1 and CDR2 sequences are SGHDN and FVKESK. Trimming removed 0 bases from V and 8 bases from J, with 10 bases in between. The chain is built from TRBV14 and TRBJ1-2; D is perhaps TRBD1 (6 bases). The sequence was obtained from a woman between 25 and 40 years old who had recovered from COVID-19. Source material: PBMCs or T cells enriched from blood (not recorded which). In nucleotides, the CDR3 is TGTGCCAGCAGCCAAGACAGGGGTGGAGGCTACACCTTC. Encoded protein: CASSQDRGGGYTF.